This T cell receptor beta chain was documented in a study of shared clonotypes between healthy human individuals. Assay used: immunoSEQ multiplex PCR; TCRdb lists only in-frame clones, some missing. The sample has a few million clones; over 85% are singletons. Germline-derived CDR1 and CDR2 are SEHNR and FQNEAQ (reference sequence). This CDR3 is built from 14 residues. V was pared by 4 bases and J by 11 bases, with 19 bases between. The chain joins TRBV7-9 to TRBJ2-3, with D possibly matching TRBD2 (6 bases). The sequence was obtained from a man in his late teens or twenties in good health. Some clones in this sample may be carry-over from other donors' samples. The sequencing input was naive CD4+ T cells from PBMCs. Subset meaning: CD45RA+ positively selected. The CDR3 here is CASSSSSVPRRQYF. The CDR3 DNA reads TGTGCCAGCAGCTCGTCTAGCGTCCCAAGGAGGCAGTATTTT.